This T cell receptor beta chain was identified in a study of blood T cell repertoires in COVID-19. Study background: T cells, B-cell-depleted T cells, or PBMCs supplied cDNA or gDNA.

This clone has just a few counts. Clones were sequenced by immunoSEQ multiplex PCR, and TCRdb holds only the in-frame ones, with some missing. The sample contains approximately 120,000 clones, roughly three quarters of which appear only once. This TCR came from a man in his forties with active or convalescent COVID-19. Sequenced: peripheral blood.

The CDR3, as DNA: TGTGCCACCAGTGATTTGGGAGGACAGCCGGATGGCTACACCTTC. Encoded protein: CATSDLGGQPDGYTF. The V gene is TRBV24-1, the J gene TRBJ1-2; D may be TRBD1 (6 bases). V lost 0 bases to trimming and J lost 6 bases, with 13 bases between them. The CDR3 consists of 15 residues. Germline-derived CDR1 and CDR2 are KGHDR and SFDVKD.